The rows below give T cell receptor beta chains drawn from one sample of a study of identical twins. TCRdb re-analysed the 5' RACE reads in MiXCR, keeping a single row per CDR3 protein. The table has around 690,000 distinct CDR3 sequences, approximately 21% seen once; the top ten hold 4.3%. This sample was also put to use in a study of T cells expressing NK-cell markers.

The specimen sequenced was PBMCs. The source of these receptors is a woman aged 18-29 years in good health. Each CDR3 is given with its conserved first and last residue. Fields, in order: clone size, D gene, V gene, J gene, CDR3 protein, CDR3 DNA. A D gene is named only where the DNA matches it firmly. Clone sizes are given selectively: once, few, many, or a class where the clone is expanded.

NA	NA	TRBV11-3	TRBJ1-1	CASSFAATEAFF	TGTGCCAGCAGCTTCGCAGCCACTGAAGCTTTCTTT
NA	TRBD1	TRBV19	TRBJ1-1	CASSIAGTAEAFF	TGTGCCAGTAGTATCGCTGGGACAGCTGAAGCTTTCTTT
few	NA	TRBV6-5	TRBJ2-7	CASSYSPASQGEQYF	TGTGCCAGCAGTTACTCGCCGGCCTCGCAGGGCGAGCAGTACTTC
NA	NA	TRBV7-9	TRBJ1-5	CASSPAGSQPQHF	TGTGCCAGCAGCCCGGCAGGAAGTCAGCCCCAGCATTTT
many	TRBD2	TRBV6-4	TRBJ2-1	CASSDSGGGYNEQFF	TGTGCCAGCAGTGACTCGGGGGGGGGCTACAATGAGCAGTTCTTC
NA	NA	TRBV7-8	TRBJ2-2	CASWAGAVTGELFF	TGTGCCAGCTGGGCGGGGGCTGTCACCGGGGAGCTGTTTTTT
NA	TRBD2	TRBV15	TRBJ2-1	CATSLRPVRLAGDVGEQFF	TGTGCCACCAGTCTCCGTCCTGTGCGGCTAGCGGGAGATGTTGGTGAGCAGTTCTTC
NA	TRBD1	TRBV12-3/TRBV12-4	TRBJ1-5	CASSLRGQNNQPQHF	TGTGCCAGCAGTTTACGGGGACAGAACAATCAGCCCCAGCATTTT
NA	NA	TRBV12-3/TRBV12-4	TRBJ1-2	CASSLKGLAGYTF	TGTGCCAGCAGTTTAAAGGGTCTGGCTGGCTACACCTTC
few	NA	TRBV12-3/TRBV12-4	TRBJ1-5	CASSLVTGRPQHF	TGTGCCAGCAGTTTGGTTACAGGGCGGCCCCAGCATTTT
few	TRBD1	TRBV7-8	TRBJ2-1	CASTVNRGRSNEQFF	TGTGCCAGTACCGTTAACAGGGGGCGCTCAAATGAGCAGTTCTTC
few	NA	TRBV12-5	TRBJ2-3	CASGRDSQYF	TGTGCTAGTGGTAGGGACTCCCAGTATTTT
NA	NA	TRBV4-2	TRBJ1-1	CASSQLTEEAFF	TGTGCCAGCAGCCAGTTGACAGAAGAAGCTTTCTTT
few	TRBD2	TRBV29-1	TRBJ2-1	CSVEGLAGANEQFF	TGCAGCGTTGAAGGGCTAGCGGGAGCGAATGAGCAGTTCTTC
NA	TRBD1	TRBV10-3	TRBJ2-5	CAISESLLRDRGRWTQYF	TGTGCCATCAGTGAGTCGCTGCTCCGGGACAGGGGGCGATGGACCCAGTACTTC
many	NA	TRBV21-1	TRBJ1-1	CASSKEGVNTEAFF	TGTGCCAGCAGCAAAGAGGGGGTGAACACTGAAGCTTTCTTT
few	NA	TRBV11-2	TRBJ2-7	CASSLGAIVGREQYF	TGTGCCAGCAGCTTAGGTGCGATCGTCGGACGGGAGCAGTACTTC
few	NA	TRBV24-1	TRBJ2-1	CATSDSGGRNEQFF	TGTGCCACCAGTGATTCTGGCGGGCGGAATGAGCAGTTCTTC
NA	TRBD1	TRBV14	TRBJ2-1	CASSQIRTGRAYNEQFF	TGTGCCAGCAGCCAAATCAGGACAGGGCGGGCCTACAATGAGCAGTTCTTC
many	NA	TRBV6-2/TRBV6-3	TRBJ2-3	CASSLTAAELSTDTQYF	TGTGCCAGCAGCCTTACCGCGGCGGAACTTAGCACAGATACGCAGTATTTT
many	NA	TRBV7-9	TRBJ2-3	CASSPAGSSTDTQYF	TGTGCCAGCAGCCCCGCCGGGTCTAGCACAGATACGCAGTATTTT
few	NA	TRBV6-5	TRBJ2-7	CASSYQESSYEQYF	TGTGCCAGCAGTTACCAGGAGAGCTCCTACGAGCAGTACTTC
once	NA	TRBV7-2	TRBJ2-7	CASSLGILQTYEQYF	TGTGCCAGCAGCTTAGGAATACTGCAGACCTACGAGCAGTACTTC
many	NA	TRBV12-3/TRBV12-4	TRBJ1-2	CASQQGTHYGYTF	TGTGCCAGCCAACAGGGTACACACTATGGCTACACCTTC
NA	TRBD1	TRBV7-9	TRBJ2-7	CASSRWDRGLRYEQYF	TGTGCCAGCAGCCGGTGGGACAGGGGGCTCAGATACGAGCAGTACTTC
few	NA	TRBV12-3/TRBV12-4	TRBJ1-6	CASSRGAPLHF	TGTGCCAGCAGCCGGGGGGCACCCCTCCACTTT
NA	TRBD2	TRBV9	TRBJ2-3	CASSTWRGGSTDTQYF	TGTGCCAGCAGCACATGGCGGGGGGGAAGCACAGATACGCAGTATTTT
many	NA	TRBV12-3/TRBV12-4	TRBJ2-3	CASSLRGTDTQYF	TGTGCCAGCAGCCTCCGGGGCACAGATACGCAGTATTTT
NA	NA	TRBV5-1	TRBJ2-1	CASSLLGANNEQFF	TGCGCCAGCAGCCTGCTGGGAGCCAACAATGAGCAGTTCTTC
NA	NA	TRBV20-1	TRBJ2-1	CSAPTLKVGEQFF	TGCAGTGCCCCAACCCTCAAAGTTGGTGAGCAGTTCTTC
NA	TRBD2	TRBV20-1	TRBJ2-3	CSARDSLAGGADTQYF	TGCAGTGCTAGAGATTCCTTAGCGGGAGGGGCGGATACGCAGTATTTT
few	TRBD1	TRBV6-1	TRBJ2-5	CASRAGQGKTQYF	TGTGCCAGCAGAGCCGGACAGGGAAAGACCCAGTACTTC
few	NA	TRBV20-1	TRBJ1-5	CSARGVISVEPQHF	TGCAGTGCTAGAGGGGTCATCTCGGTGGAGCCCCAGCATTTT
many	NA	TRBV5-1	TRBJ1-5	CASSLSLNQPQHF	TGCGCCAGCAGCTTGAGTCTCAATCAGCCCCAGCATTTT
NA	NA	TRBV27	TRBJ2-1	CASSSSSSSREQFF	TGTGCCAGCAGTAGCTCTAGCAGCTCGCGTGAGCAGTTCTTC
NA	TRBD2	TRBV5-1	TRBJ2-1	CASSLGPSGDYNEQFF	TGCGCCAGCAGCTTGGGGCCTAGCGGGGACTACAATGAGCAGTTCTTC
NA	NA	TRBV20-1	TRBJ1-2	CSASRPISNYGYTF	TGCAGTGCTTCCCGGCCGATTTCTAACTATGGCTACACCTTC
few	TRBD2	TRBV6-2/TRBV6-3	TRBJ2-1	CASSKLAGGPGEFF	TGTGCCAGCAGTAAACTAGCGGGAGGGCCAGGAGAGTTCTTC
many	NA	TRBV2	TRBJ1-2	CASSEALWVGGYTF	TGTGCCAGCAGTGAAGCGCTTTGGGTTGGTGGCTACACCTTC
few	TRBD2	TRBV5-1	TRBJ2-7	CASSPGLASSEQYF	TGCGCCAGCAGCCCAGGACTAGCATCATCCGAGCAGTACTTC
few	TRBD2	TRBV7-2	TRBJ2-7	CASSLARDYDEQYF	TGTGCCAGCAGCTTAGCGCGGGACTACGACGAGCAGTACTTC
few	TRBD1	TRBV9	TRBJ2-2	CASSTGGTGELFF	TGTGCCAGCAGCACAGGGGGCACCGGGGAGCTGTTTTTT
few	NA	TRBV10-2	TRBJ2-3	CASGTTDTQYF	TGCGCCAGCGGAACGACAGATACGCAGTATTTT
NA	NA	TRBV7-2	TRBJ2-2	CASSLLSGSPTGELFF	TGTGCCAGCAGCCTTTTATCCGGGAGTCCCACCGGGGAGCTGTTTTTT
NA	NA	TRBV15	TRBJ2-3	CATSRGSGGISTDTQYF	TGTGCCACCAGCAGAGGGTCGGGCGGGATCAGCACAGATACGCAGTATTTT
few	NA	TRBV10-3	TRBJ2-1	CAIRPGGTGSNEQFF	TGTGCCATCAGACCTGGCGGGACGGGCAGCAATGAGCAGTTCTTC
NA	TRBD2	TRBV7-2	TRBJ2-7	CASSLTGRLAARGKYF	TGTGCCAGCAGCTTAACGGGTCGACTAGCGGCGAGGGGAAAGTACTTC
NA	TRBD1	TRBV20-1	TRBJ2-1	CSARDRGQGGPYNEQFF	TGCAGTGCTAGGGACAGGGGGCAGGGGGGCCCCTACAATGAGCAGTTCTTC
few	NA	TRBV12-3/TRBV12-4	TRBJ1-5	CASSPQGNDQPQHF	TGTGCCAGCAGTCCGCAAGGGAATGATCAGCCCCAGCATTTT
NA	NA	TRBV7-2	TRBJ1-3	CASSLVPGDGNTIYF	TGTGCCAGCAGCTTAGTGCCCGGGGACGGAAACACCATATATTTT
many	TRBD1	TRBV27	TRBJ2-3	CASSLLGGRDTQYF	TGTGCCAGCAGTTTATTAGGGGGCAGGGATACGCAGTATTTT
NA	TRBD2	TRBV7-2	TRBJ2-1	CASSFRFGTSVYNEQFF	TGTGCCAGCAGCTTCCGGTTTGGGACTAGCGTTTACAATGAGCAGTTCTTC
NA	TRBD1	TRBV6-5	TRBJ2-5	CASSYAGQGEETQYF	TGTGCCAGCAGTTACGCGGGACAGGGAGAAGAGACCCAGTACTTC